The sequence of this T cell receptor (beta chain) was determined in a study of shared clonotypes between healthy human individuals. Measured with immunoSEQ multiplex PCR; TCRdb has only the in-frame clones, and not every one. Of about 2 million clones listed, 85% to 95% are singletons. V was cut by 7 bases and J by 1 base, with 17 bases left in between. Germline loops: CDR1 MNHNY, CDR2 SVGAGI (reference sequence). This CDR3 region has 15 residues. Sequencing input: naive CD4+ T cells sorted from blood. The subset was: CD45RA+ positively selected. This clonotype was obtained from a man aged 18 to 29 in good health. This sequence joins TRBV6-6 and TRBJ2-7, with D possibly TRBD1 on 6 matching bases. CDR3 nucleotide sequence: TGTGCCAGCACGGTCCGACAGGTAGGATCCTACGAGCAGTACTTC. Protein product: CASTVRQVGSYEQYF.